This TCR beta chain is from a study of cytomegalovirus exposure and HLA in healthy donors. Overall study context: In terms of ancestry, the Caucasian-associated cluster contained roughly 80% of the 398 genotyped donors. General study results and limits: A later analysis linked a missense DCLRE1C variant to TCR beta V- and J-gene trimming. The number of N-insertions in an Asian-associated ancestry cluster was reportedly below the approximately 700-donor mean in a later analysis.

Though nominally healthy at sampling, donors likely had unrecorded immune exposures. Concerning this clone: Antigen: not known.

A multiplex PCR was run with 60 Vbeta primers and 13 Jbeta primers. Profiling relied on immunoSEQ multiplex PCR, and the TCRdb table lists in-frame clones only, not all of them. The table shows roughly 99,000 clones, with roughly 76% occurring only once. Germline V gives CDR1 MGHDK, CDR2 SYGVNS. The CDR3 has 13 amino acids. The origin of this receptor is a man aged 18-30 years in good health and CMV-seronegative. The chain recombines TRBV25-1 with TRBJ1-1, with a weak D call TRBD1 (5 bases). Sequenced sample: PBMCs. The CDR3 DNA is TGTGCAACAGCAACCCAGGGGAACACTGAAGCTTTCTTT. It is translated as CATATQGNTEAFF.